The 7 T cell receptor beta chains below were found in one sample sequenced in a study of cytomegalovirus exposure and HLA in healthy donors. PCR involved 60 Vbeta and 13 Jbeta primers. The repertoire was sequenced with immunoSEQ multiplex PCR; TCRdb's copy has only in-frame clones and lacks some. The repertoire holds approximately 180,000 clones, roughly 86% seen once, with 1.5% to 2% in the top ten. Sequencing input: PBMCs. Source of these receptors: a woman aged 18-30 years in good health and CMV-seronegative.

The chain carries TRBV7-4 and TRBJ1-1, with D possibly being TRBD1 (5 bases). CDR1 SGHVT and CDR2 SQSDAQ come from the germline V gene. Trimming took 4 bases from V and 0 from J, leaving 30 bases between them. There are 21 residues in the CDR3. The chain's CDR3 is CASSSPRGVGDFLLMNTEAFF. Here the CDR3 DNA reads TGTGCCAGCAGCTCTCCCCGGGGGGTCGGAGATTTCCTATTGATGAACACTGAAGCTTTCTTT.

This chain connects TRBV19 to TRBJ1-2; tentatively, D is TRBD1 (6 bases). The CDR3 is 14 amino acids. Germline V gene sequence: CDR1 LNHDA, CDR2 SQIVND (reference sequence). V lost 4 bases, J lost 6 bases, and 15 bases lay in between. In nucleotides, the CDR3 is TGTGCCAGTAGTAACAGGGTTTCGGCGGATGGCTACACCTTC. Translated: CASSNRVSADGYTF.

The V and J genes are TRBV11-3 and TRBJ2-5; 7 nucleotides line up with TRBD1. The V gene's germline CDR1 is SGHNT and CDR2 YENEEA. The CDR3 consists of 14 residues. The trim removed 7 bases at V and 4 bases at J, leaving 9 bases unmatched. The CDR3 sequence: CASTLSGQTETQYF. The CDR3 DNA follows: TGTGCCAGCACTCTTTCGGGACAGACAGAGACCCAGTACTTC.

The chain carries TRBV9 and TRBJ2-7; 10 bases line up with TRBD2. The CDR3 covers 13 residues. The J segment lost 0 bases and the V segment lost 10 bases, leaving 4 bases of the junction unmatched. The germline V gene encodes CDR1 SGDLS and CDR2 YYNGEE. The DNA of the CDR3 is TGTGCCGGCCGACTAGCGGGCTCCTACGAGCAGTACTTC. Translating it yields CAGRLAGSYEQYF.

CDR3 sequence reads: CASSQDGTSVNEQYF. The CDR3 DNA reads as TGCGCCAGCAGCCAAGACGGGACTAGCGTCAACGAGCAGTACTTC. The rearrangement joins TRBV4-3 to TRBJ2-7; 10 nucleotides line up with TRBD2. Germline V gene lookup returns CDR1 LGHNA and CDR2 YSLEER. Germline trimming cut 0 bases from V and 5 bases from J; bases unmatched to any gene: 4. The CDR3 is 15 residues long.

The chain recombines TRBV5-1 with TRBJ2-5, with a weak D call TRBD2 (6 bases). The germline V and J ends were trimmed by 5 bases and 4 bases, with 12 bases remaining between them. This CDR3 is built from 13 residues. Germline V gene data show CDR1 as SGHRS and CDR2 as YFSETQ. The CDR3 DNA is TGCGCCAGCAGTACGGGACTCTCAGAGACCCAGTACTTC. It yields the protein CASSTGLSETQYF.

The genes are TRBV30 and TRBJ1-2; weak D call: TRBD1 (6 bases). Trimming took 0 bases from V and 3 from J, leaving 8 bases between them. The CDR3 is 13 amino acids. Per the germline V gene, CDR1 is GTSNPN and CDR2 is SVGIG (reference sequence). CDR3 nucleotide sequence: TGTGCCTGGAGTGTTTCAGGGGACTATGGCTACACCTTC. Its protein is CAWSVSGDYGYTF.